These T cell receptor beta chains were read from a single sample in a study of blood T cell repertoires in COVID-19. Repertoires were generated with immunoSEQ multiplex PCR, while TCRdb's copy carries only in-frame clones and drops some. This sample has about 180,000 clones; around 85% occur once, and the top ten carry 15% to 20%. The sequencing input was peripheral blood. The receptors derive from a person aged 70 to 85 with COVID-19, enrolled during active disease. Each CDR3 is given with its conserved first and last residue. Fields, in order: clone size, D gene, V gene, J gene, CDR3 protein, CDR3 DNA. D genes are given only for firm matches. Some rows have no size entry. The others give once, few or many, or a class for an expanded clone.

-	TRBD2	TRBV4-1	TRBJ2-1	CASSQDLRGLAGATNQQFF	TGCGCCAGCAGCCAAGATCTACGGGGACTAGCGGGAGCTACGAATCAGCAGTTCTTC
few	TRBD1	TRBV7-8	TRBJ1-5	CASSLVQGIGQPQHF	TGTGCCAGCAGCTTAGTACAGGGGATTGGTCAGCCCCAGCATTTT
-	-	TRBV11-2	TRBJ1-6	CASSAVTLGVSPLHF	TGTGCCAGCAGCGCTGTCACCCTAGGAGTCTCACCCCTCCACTTT
-	-	TRBV5-1	TRBJ1-1	CASSSRTGEAFF	TGCGCCAGCAGCTCCCGTACGGGTGAAGCTTTCTTT
-	-	TRBV13	TRBJ1-6	CASSLGDRFISSNSPLHF	TGTGCCAGCAGCTTAGGTGACAGGTTTATTTCGTCTAATTCACCCCTCCACTTT
-	TRBD1	TRBV7-2	TRBJ2-6	CASSPTGGNSGANVLTF	TGTGCCAGCAGCCCGACAGGGGGCAACTCTGGGGCCAACGTCCTGACTTTC
-	-	TRBV5-1	TRBJ1-3	CASSLPAPGGSGNTIYF	TGCGCCAGCAGCTTGCCAGCCCCCGGGGGCTCTGGAAACACCATATATTTT
-	-	TRBV5-1	TRBJ1-3	CASSLSGTGGNTIYF	TGCGCCAGCAGCTTATCAGGCACAGGGGGAAACACCATATATTTT
-	-	TRBV4-3	TRBJ1-5	CASSQEVITGNQPQHF	TGCGCCAGCAGCCAAGAGGTGATTACGGGCAATCAGCCCCAGCATTTT
-	-	TRBV9	TRBJ2-2	CASSVVAGTGELFF	TGTGCCAGCAGCGTAGTGGCGGGGACCGGGGAGCTGTTTTTT
-	TRBD1	TRBV18	TRBJ2-7	CASSPMSSGTGGAYEQYF	TGTGCCAGCTCACCAATGAGTTCTGGGACAGGGGGCGCCTACGAGCAGTACTTC
once	-	TRBV7-6	TRBJ2-1	CASSLTAYNEQFF	TGTGCCAGCAGCTTGACAGCCTACAATGAGCAGTTCTTC
-	TRBD1	TRBV7-2	TRBJ1-5	CASSDRDRGFGQPQHF	TGTGCCAGCAGCGACCGGGACAGGGGGTTTGGTCAGCCCCAGCATTTT
few	TRBD1	TRBV5-5	TRBJ1-4	CASSPTGQGEKLFF	TGTGCCAGCAGTCCGACAGGGCAGGGTGAAAAACTGTTTTTT
-	-	TRBV5-1	TRBJ2-1	CASSLDNRQFF	TGCGCCAGCAGCTTAGACAACCGGCAGTTCTTC
-	-	TRBV10-3	TRBJ2-7	CAISTIDSIGYEQYF	TGTGCCATCAGTACGATCGACAGCATCGGGTACGAGCAGTACTTC
few	-	TRBV9	TRBJ2-2	CASSAMGVQNTGELFF	TGTGCCAGCAGCGCCATGGGAGTTCAGAACACCGGGGAGCTGTTTTTT
-	TRBD1	TRBV5-1	TRBJ2-1	CASTETGTGGREQFF	TGCGCCAGTACGGAAACCGGGACAGGGGGACGCGAGCAGTTCTTC
-	-	TRBV6-2/TRBV6-3	TRBJ1-1	CASSYTAGQTEAFF	TGTGCCAGCAGTTACACTGCGGGTCAAACTGAAGCTTTCTTT
-	-	TRBV6-5	TRBJ2-5	CASSYSNGRLKETQYF	TGTGCCAGCAGTTACTCGAATGGCAGGTTGAAAGAGACCCAGTACTTC
once	-	TRBV7-2	TRBJ2-4	CASSSTGTGAKNIQYF	TGTGCCAGCAGCTCCACCGGGACTGGGGCCAAAAACATTCAGTACTTC
-	TRBD1	TRBV4-3	TRBJ2-7	CASSRGTGGLYEQYF	TGCGCCAGCAGCCGGGGGACAGGGGGATTGTACGAGCAGTACTTC
-	-	TRBV28	TRBJ1-6	CASRGHTSYNSPLHF	TGTGCCAGCAGGGGGCACACCTCCTATAATTCACCCCTCCACTTT
-	-	TRBV6-5	TRBJ2-6	CASKHPSGANVLTF	TGTGCCAGCAAACACCCCTCTGGGGCCAACGTCCTGACTTTC
-	-	TRBV4-3	TRBJ2-7	CASSYLPSYEQYF	TGCGCCAGCAGCTATCTTCCCTCCTACGAGCAGTACTTC
-	TRBD1	TRBV20-1	TRBJ2-7	CSASPRAGTGFPLSSYEQYF	TGCAGTGCTAGTCCACGAGCCGGGACAGGGTTTCCCTTGAGCTCCTACGAGCAGTACTTC
-	-	TRBV6-6	TRBJ1-5	CASSYSPGFRNQPQHF	TGTGCCAGCAGTTACTCTCCAGGATTTCGCAATCAGCCCCAGCATTTT
-	-	TRBV5-1	TRBJ1-5	CASSLGESRDQPQHF	TGCGCCAGCAGCTTAGGAGAATCGAGGGATCAGCCCCAGCATTTT
few	TRBD2	TRBV11-3	TRBJ2-1	CASSPSGVAGINEQFF	TGTGCCAGCAGCCCATCCGGGGTAGCGGGAATCAATGAGCAGTTCTTC
-	-	TRBV29-1	TRBJ2-3	CSGRDLGDTQYF	TGCAGCGGGCGGGACCTCGGGGATACGCAGTATTTT
-	-	TRBV6-1	TRBJ2-3	CASSGVAGLGTDTQYF	TGTGCCAGCAGTGGGGTTGCGGGGCTAGGCACAGATACGCAGTATTTT
-	-	TRBV10-3	TRBJ2-6	CAISESPRPGVGANVLTF	TGTGCCATCAGTGAGTCTCCACGGCCAGGGGTAGGGGCCAACGTCCTGACTTTC
-	-	TRBV20-1	TRBJ2-7	CSASRSGIGEQYF	TGCAGTGCTAGTCGGTCAGGGATTGGCGAGCAGTACTTC
-	-	TRBV5-1	TRBJ2-7	CASSFQGNYEQYF	TGCGCCAGCAGCTTCCAGGGGAACTACGAGCAGTACTTC
-	TRBD1	TRBV6-5	TRBJ1-6	CASSYRDRVGPLHF	TGTGCCAGCAGTTACCGGGACAGGGTAGGACCCCTCCACTTT
-	-	TRBV18	TRBJ1-1	CASSPLPPQGINTEAFF	TGTGCCAGCTCACCTCTCCCCCCTCAGGGGATAAACACTGAAGCTTTCTTT
-	-	TRBV10-3	TRBJ1-1	CAISESTANTEAFF	TGTGCCATCAGTGAGTCGACTGCGAACACTGAAGCTTTCTTT
once	-	TRBV9	TRBJ2-3	CASSPRGSGSRETQYF	TGTGCCAGCAGCCCCCGGGGTAGTGGGAGTCGAGAGACGCAGTATTTT
-	TRBD1	TRBV2	TRBJ1-5	CASRVTGDQPQHF	TGTGCCAGCAGAGTAACAGGGGATCAGCCCCAGCATTTT
-	-	TRBV2	TRBJ1-1	CATSDGGRTEAFF	TGTGCCACCTCCGACGGGGGGCGGACTGAAGCTTTCTTT
-	-	TRBV7-2	TRBJ1-5	CASSLHSSNQPQHF	TGTGCCAGCAGCTTACACAGTAGCAATCAGCCCCAGCATTTT